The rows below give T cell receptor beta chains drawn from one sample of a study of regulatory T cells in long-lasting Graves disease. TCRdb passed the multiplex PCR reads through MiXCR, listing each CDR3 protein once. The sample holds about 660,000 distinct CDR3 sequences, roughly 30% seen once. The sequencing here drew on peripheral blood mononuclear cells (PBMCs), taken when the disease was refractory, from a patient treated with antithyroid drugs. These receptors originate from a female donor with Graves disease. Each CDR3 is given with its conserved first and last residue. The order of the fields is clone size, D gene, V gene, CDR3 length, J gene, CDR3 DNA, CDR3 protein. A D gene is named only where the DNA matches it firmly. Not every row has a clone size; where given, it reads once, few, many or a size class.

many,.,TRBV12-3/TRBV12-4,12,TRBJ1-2,TGTGCCAGCAGTTTAGGGAACTATGGCTACACCTTC,CASSLGNYGYTF
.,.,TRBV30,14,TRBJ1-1,TGTGCCTGGAATTTGGGGGGCGCCGACACTGAAGCTTTCTTT,CAWNLGGADTEAFF
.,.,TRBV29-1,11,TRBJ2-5,TGCAGCCCGAAGATCCAAGAGACCCAGTACTTC,CSPKIQETQYF
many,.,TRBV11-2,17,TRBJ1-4,TGTGCCAGCAGCTTAGCCCTCCCCGGGACGGGTAATGAAAAACTGTTTTTT,CASSLALPGTGNEKLFF
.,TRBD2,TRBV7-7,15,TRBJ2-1,TGTGCCAGCAGTTCCGGGACTACTAACTTAAATGAGCAGTTCTTC,CASSSGTTNLNEQFF
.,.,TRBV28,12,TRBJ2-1,TGTGCCAGCAGTTTATTCAGCGGTGAGCAGTTCTTC,CASSLFSGEQFF
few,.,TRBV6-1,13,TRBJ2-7,TGTGCCAGCAGTGAAATGGGCACTGACGAGCAGTACTTC,CASSEMGTDEQYF
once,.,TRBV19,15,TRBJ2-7,TGTGCCAGTAGTATAGGTTCTACCCCACTTTGGGAGCAGTACTTC,CASSIGSTPLWEQYF
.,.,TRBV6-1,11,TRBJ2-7,TGTGCCAGCGGGGCAGTCTGGGAGCAGTACTTC,CASGAVWEQYF
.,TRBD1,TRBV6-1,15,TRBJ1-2,TGTGCCAGCAGTCCCCCGGGGCAGGGGGCTAGAGGCTACACCTTC,CASSPPGQGARGYTF
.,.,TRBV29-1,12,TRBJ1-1,TGCAGCGCCGAGGCATTGAACACTGAAGCTTTCTTT,CSAEALNTEAFF
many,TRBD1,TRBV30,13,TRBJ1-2,TGTGCCTGGAGTGTGAACAGGGGCTATGGCTACACCTTC,CAWSVNRGYGYTF
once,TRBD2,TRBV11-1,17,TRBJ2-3,TGTGCCAGCAGCAACTACGGACTAGCGGGAGGGTTAGATACGCAGTATTTT,CASSNYGLAGGLDTQYF
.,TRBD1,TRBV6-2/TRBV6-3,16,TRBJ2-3,TGTGCCAGCAGTTACTCGACAGGGTCTAGCACAGATACGCAGTATTTT,CASSYSTGSSTDTQYF
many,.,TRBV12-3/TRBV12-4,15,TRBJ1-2,TGTGCCAGCAGTTTAGGGCGGGCAGCTAACTATGGCTACACCTTC,CASSLGRAANYGYTF
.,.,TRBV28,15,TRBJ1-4,TGTGCCAGCAGTCCCCGGACACCAGCTAATGAAAAACTGTTTTTT,CASSPRTPANEKLFF
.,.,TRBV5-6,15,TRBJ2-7,TGTGCCAGCAACCCGACGGACCCGAGCTCCTACGAGCAGTACTTC,CASNPTDPSSYEQYF
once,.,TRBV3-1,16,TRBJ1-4,TGTGCCAGCAGCCCCCCCCCGGGGGTCCGGAATGAAAAACTGTTTTTT,CASSPPPGVRNEKLFF
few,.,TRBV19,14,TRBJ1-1,TGTGCCAGTAGTATAGGAGGGGTGAACACTGAAGCTTTCTTT,CASSIGGVNTEAFF
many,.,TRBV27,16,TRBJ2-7,TGTGCCAGCAGTTTCGAGAGTGTGAGGCCGACGGACGAGCAGTACTTC,CASSFESVRPTDEQYF
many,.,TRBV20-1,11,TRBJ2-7,TGCAGTGCTACGTTAACCGGCGAGCAGTACTTC,CSATLTGEQYF
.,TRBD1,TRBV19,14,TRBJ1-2,TGTGCCAGTGGGAGTGGACAGGGTTACTATGGCTACACCTTC,CASGSGQGYYGYTF
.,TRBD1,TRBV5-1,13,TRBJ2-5,TGCGCCAGCAGCTTGGCGACAGGGGGTCATCAGTACTTC,CASSLATGGHQYF
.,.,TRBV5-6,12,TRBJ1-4,TGTGCCAGCAGCAAAGTGGACGAAAAACTGTTTTTT,CASSKVDEKLFF
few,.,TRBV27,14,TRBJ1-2,TGTGCCAGCAGTTTCCGGAGGCCTAACTATGGCTACACCTTC,CASSFRRPNYGYTF
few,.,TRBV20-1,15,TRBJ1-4,TGCAGTGCTATAGACGGGCTCAAACGGGGTGAAAAACTGTTTTTT,CSAIDGLKRGEKLFF
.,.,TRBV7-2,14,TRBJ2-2,TGTGCCAGCAGCGTTGTAAAAGGGGCCGGGGAGCTGTTTTTT,CASSVVKGAGELFF
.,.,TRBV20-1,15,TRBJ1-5,TGCAGTGCTAGAGTTCAGGGATCGGGCAATCAGCCCCAGCATTTT,CSARVQGSGNQPQHF
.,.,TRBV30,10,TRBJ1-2,TGTGCCTTCGACACTCATGGCTACACCTTC,CAFDTHGYTF
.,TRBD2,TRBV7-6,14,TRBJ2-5,TGTGCCAGCAGGGCTAGCGGGAGCCCGGGGACCCAGTACTTC,CASRASGSPGTQYF
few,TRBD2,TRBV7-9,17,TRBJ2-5,TGTGCCAGCAGCTTAGGGACTAGCGGGAGGCGTCAGGAGACCCAGTACTTC,CASSLGTSGRRQETQYF
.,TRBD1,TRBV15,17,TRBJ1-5,TGTGCCACCAGCAGAGATCGGGACAGGGCTAGGAATCAGCCCCAGCATTTT,CATSRDRDRARNQPQHF
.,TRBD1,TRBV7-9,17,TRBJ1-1,TGTGCCAGCAGCCCCGGGACAGGGTTTTGGCGGATGACTGAAGCTTTCTTT,CASSPGTGFWRMTEAFF
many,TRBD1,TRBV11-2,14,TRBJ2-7,TGTGCCAGCAGCATAGGGACAGGGGGCTACGAGCAGTACTTC,CASSIGTGGYEQYF
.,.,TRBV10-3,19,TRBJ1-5,TGTGCCATCAGTGAGTCGATTGTTATTAGGGACAATAGCAATCAGCCCCAGCATTTT,CAISESIVIRDNSNQPQHF
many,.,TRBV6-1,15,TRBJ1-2,TGTGCCAGCAGGGAAAACGGACTAGCTAACTATGGCTACACCTTC,CASRENGLANYGYTF
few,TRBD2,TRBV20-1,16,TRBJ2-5,TGCAGTGCTAGCCCTATAAAGCGGGAGCTACAAGAGACCCAGTACTTC,CSASPIKRELQETQYF
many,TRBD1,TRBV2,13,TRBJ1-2,TGTGCCAGCAGGGGACAGGGAACCTATGGCTACACCTTC,CASRGQGTYGYTF
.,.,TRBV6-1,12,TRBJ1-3,TGTGCCAGCCAGGGTGGTGGAAACACCATATATTTT,CASQGGGNTIYF
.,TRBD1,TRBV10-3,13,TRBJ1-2,TGTGCCATCAGCCCACAGGGGTTCTATGGCTACACCTTC,CAISPQGFYGYTF
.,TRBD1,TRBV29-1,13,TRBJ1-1,TGCAGCGTGGGGACAGGGGGCTCCACTGAAGCTTTCTTT,CSVGTGGSTEAFF
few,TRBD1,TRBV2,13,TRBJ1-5,TGTGCCAGCTGCCGGGACAGTAATCAGCCCCAGCATTTT,CASCRDSNQPQHF
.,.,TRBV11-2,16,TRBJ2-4,TGTGCCAGCAGCTTCGAAGGCGGAATAGCCAAAAACATTCAGTACTTC,CASSFEGGIAKNIQYF
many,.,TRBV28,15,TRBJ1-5,TGTGCCAGCAGTCCGGGACGGTGGGGGAATCAGCCCCAGCATTTT,CASSPGRWGNQPQHF
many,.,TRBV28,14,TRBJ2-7,TGTGCCAGCAGACGGGAACAGGCCGCCTACGAGCAGTACTTC,CASRREQAAYEQYF
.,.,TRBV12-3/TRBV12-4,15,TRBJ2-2,TGTGCCAGCAGTCCGACTAGAAGGGGCACCGGGGAGCTGTTTTTT,CASSPTRRGTGELFF
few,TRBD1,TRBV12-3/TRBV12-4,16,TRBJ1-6,TGTGCCAGCAGTTTCCCCGGGACAGGCCGCACCTTACCCCTCCACTTT,CASSFPGTGRTLPLHF
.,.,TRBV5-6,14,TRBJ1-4,TGTGCCAGCAGCTTGTATCGGGTTAATGAAAAACTGTTTTTT,CASSLYRVNEKLFF
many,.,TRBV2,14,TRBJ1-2,TGTGCCAGCAGTGAGGCAGGGGCGTACTATGGCTACACCTTC,CASSEAGAYYGYTF
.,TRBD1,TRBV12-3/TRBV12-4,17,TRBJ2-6,TGTGCCAGCAGCATGGGACAGGTGCTGACCGGGGCCAACGTCCTGACTTTC,CASSMGQVLTGANVLTF
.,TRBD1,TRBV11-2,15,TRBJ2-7,TGTGCCAGCAGCTCTCCGGGACAGGGGGCCCGCGAGCAGTACTTC,CASSSPGQGAREQYF
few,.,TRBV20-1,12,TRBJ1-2,TGCAGTGCCTCTGACCCCTTTGAGGGCTACACCTTC,CSASDPFEGYTF